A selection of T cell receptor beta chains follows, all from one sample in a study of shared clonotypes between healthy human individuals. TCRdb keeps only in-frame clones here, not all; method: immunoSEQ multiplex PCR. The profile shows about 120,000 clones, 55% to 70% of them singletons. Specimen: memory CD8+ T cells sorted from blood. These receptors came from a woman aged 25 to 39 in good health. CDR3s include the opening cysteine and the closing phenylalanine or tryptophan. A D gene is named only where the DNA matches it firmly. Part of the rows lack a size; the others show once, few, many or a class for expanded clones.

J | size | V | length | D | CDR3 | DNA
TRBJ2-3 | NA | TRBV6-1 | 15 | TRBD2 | CASSDGTSGTDTQYF | TGTGCCAGCAGTGACGGGACTAGCGGCACAGATACGCAGTATTTT
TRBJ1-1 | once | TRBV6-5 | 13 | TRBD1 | CASLRQGNTEAFF | TGTGCCAGCCTAAGACAGGGTAACACTGAAGCTTTCTTT
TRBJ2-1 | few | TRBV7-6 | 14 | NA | CASSFGSRGNEQFF | TGTGCCAGCAGCTTTGGTTCTAGGGGCAATGAGCAGTTCTTC
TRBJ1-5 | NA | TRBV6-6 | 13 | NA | CASSYSSNQPQHF | TGTGCCAGCAGTTATAGTAGCAATCAGCCCCAGCATTTT
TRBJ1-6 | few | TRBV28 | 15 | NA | CASSKGTTDNSPLHF | TGTGCCAGCAGTAAGGGAACAACCGATAATTCACCCCTCCACTTT
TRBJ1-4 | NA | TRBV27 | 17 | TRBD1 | CASSSNRQGLTNEKLFF | TGTGCCAGCAGTTCCAATCGACAGGGTTTAACTAATGAAAAACTGTTTTTT
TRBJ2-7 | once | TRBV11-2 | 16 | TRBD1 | CASSFRPGQRTYEQYF | TGTGCCAGCAGCTTTCGTCCGGGACAGCGCACCTACGAGCAGTACTTC
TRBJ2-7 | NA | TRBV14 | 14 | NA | CASSRLAGAYEQYF | TGTGCCAGCAGCCGACTAGCAGGGGCCTACGAGCAGTACTTC
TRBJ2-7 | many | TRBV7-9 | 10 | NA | CASSDGLAYF | TGTGCCAGCAGCGACGGACTGGCGTACTTC
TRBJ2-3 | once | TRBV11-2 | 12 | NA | CASSVDGDTQYF | TGTGCCAGCAGCGTCGACGGGGATACGCAGTATTTT
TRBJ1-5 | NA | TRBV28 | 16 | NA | CASNYLGTSFNQPQHF | TGTGCCAGCAATTACTTAGGGACAAGCTTTAATCAGCCCCAGCATTTT
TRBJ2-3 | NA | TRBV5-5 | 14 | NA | CASSSWVAADTQYF | TGTGCCAGCAGCTCATGGGTCGCCGCAGATACGCAGTATTTT
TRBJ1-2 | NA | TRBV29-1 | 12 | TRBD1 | CSVVGRGLGYTF | TGCAGCGTTGTTGGTAGGGGGCTAGGCTACACCTTC
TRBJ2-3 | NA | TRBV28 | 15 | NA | CASKEEGLDTDTQYF | TGTGCCAGCAAGGAGGAGGGGTTAGACACAGATACGCAGTATTTT
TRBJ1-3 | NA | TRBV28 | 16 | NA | CASSSPLESTGNTIYF | TGTGCCAGCAGTTCTCCCCTGGAGAGTACTGGAAACACCATATATTTT
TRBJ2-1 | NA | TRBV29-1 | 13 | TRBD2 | CSIAGTSDQEQFF | TGCAGCATTGCCGGGACTAGCGATCAGGAGCAGTTCTTC
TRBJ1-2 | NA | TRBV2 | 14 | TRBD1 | CASSAPGGVMGYTF | TGTGCCAGCAGTGCTCCAGGGGGCGTGATGGGCTACACCTTC
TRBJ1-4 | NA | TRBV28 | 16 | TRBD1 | CASSRNTGQGLKKLFF | TGTGCCAGCAGCAGGAATACCGGACAGGGCTTGAAAAAACTGTTTTTT
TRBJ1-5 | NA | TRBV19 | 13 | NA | CASTGSGNQPQHF | TGTGCCAGCACAGGGAGTGGCAATCAGCCCCAGCATTTT
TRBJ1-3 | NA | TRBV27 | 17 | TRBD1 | CASSPYPGTGSGNTIYF | TGTGCCAGCAGTCCTTACCCCGGGACAGGGTCTGGAAACACCATATATTTT
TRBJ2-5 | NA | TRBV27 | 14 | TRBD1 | CASSSGQEPTRQYF | TGTGCCAGCAGTTCAGGACAGGAGCCTACGAGGCAGTACTTC
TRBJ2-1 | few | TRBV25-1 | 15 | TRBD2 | CASSLAGESYNEQFF | TGTGCCAGCAGTCTAGCGGGAGAATCCTACAATGAGCAGTTCTTC
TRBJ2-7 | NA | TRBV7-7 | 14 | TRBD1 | CASSLGQGLYEQYF | TGTGCCAGCAGCCTGGGACAGGGACTCTACGAGCAGTACTTC
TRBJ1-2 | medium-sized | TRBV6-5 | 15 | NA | CASSSLGGGADGYTF | TGTGCCAGCAGTTCCCTAGGCGGGGGCGCCGATGGCTACACCTTC
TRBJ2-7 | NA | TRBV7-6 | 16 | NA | CASSPIFSGDTYEQYF | TGTGCCAGCAGCCCGATTTTTAGCGGCGACACCTACGAGCAGTACTTC
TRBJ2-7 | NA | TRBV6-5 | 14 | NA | CASKGASGSYEQYF | TGTGCCAGCAAGGGGGCTAGCGGTTCCTACGAGCAGTACTTC
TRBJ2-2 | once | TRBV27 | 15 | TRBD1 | CASRPTGRDTGELFF | TGTGCCAGCAGACCGACAGGGCGGGACACCGGGGAGCTGTTTTTT
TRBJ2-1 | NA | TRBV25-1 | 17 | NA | CASSESGLGSSYNEQFF | TGTGCCAGCAGTGAATCAGGGCTGGGAAGCTCCTACAATGAGCAGTTCTTC
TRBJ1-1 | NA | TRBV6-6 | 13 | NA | CASSYGGLTEAFF | TGTGCCAGCAGTTACGGGGGTCTCACTGAAGCTTTCTTT
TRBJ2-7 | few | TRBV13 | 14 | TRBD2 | CASSLSGRSYEQYF | TGTGCCAGCAGCTTAAGCGGGAGATCCTACGAGCAGTACTTC
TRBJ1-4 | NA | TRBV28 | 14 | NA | CASSPQVSNEKLFF | TGTGCCAGCAGTCCACAGGTGTCTAATGAAAAACTGTTTTTT
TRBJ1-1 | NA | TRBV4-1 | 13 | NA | CASSHQHNTEAFF | TGCGCCAGCAGCCACCAGCACAACACTGAAGCTTTCTTT
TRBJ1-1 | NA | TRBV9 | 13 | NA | CASSTPPDTEAFF | TGTGCCAGCAGCACCCCGCCGGACACTGAAGCTTTCTTT
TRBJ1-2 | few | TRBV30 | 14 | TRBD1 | CAWTPGTGGFGYTF | TGTGCCTGGACCCCCGGGACAGGGGGCTTTGGCTACACCTTC
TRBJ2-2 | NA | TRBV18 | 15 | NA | CASSPGDANTGELFF | TGTGCCAGCTCACCAGGAGACGCGAACACCGGGGAGCTGTTTTTT
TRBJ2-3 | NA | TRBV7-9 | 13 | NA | CASRGRVADTQYF | TGTGCCAGCAGGGGCAGGGTTGCAGATACGCAGTATTTT
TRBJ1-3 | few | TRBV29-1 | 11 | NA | CSAASGNTIYF | TGCAGCGCCGCTAGTGGAAACACCATATATTTT